This record covers a single T cell receptor (beta chain). No antigen is known for it. The sample originates from a study of T cell responses to AZD1222 COVID-19 vaccine. Study outcomes and limitations: A mostly white British donor set with more females was recruited, and clonal diversity was possibly underestimated. CD4 TCRs covered the whole spike, strongest at regions 160-218 and 743-854.

Only in-frame clones appear in the TCRdb table, and some are missing; sequencing was by immunoSEQ multiplex PCR. Seen here are 70,000 to 85,000 clones, 65% to 85% observed once, and the top ten hold about 3.1%. Sample: peripheral blood, taken on day 0 of AZD1222 vaccination. The sequence came from an adult in good health.

CDR3 nucleotide sequence: TGTGCCAGTAGTATGGGAGTGGGGGAAGGTAATTCACCCCTCCACTTT. This sequence encodes CASSMGVGEGNSPLHF. The chain is built from TRBV19 and TRBJ1-6, with a weak D call TRBD1 (5 bases). In germline, CDR1 is LNHDA, CDR2 SQIVND (reference sequence). The germline V and J ends were trimmed by 3 bases and 6 bases, with 15 bases remaining between them. CDR3 length equals 16 residues.